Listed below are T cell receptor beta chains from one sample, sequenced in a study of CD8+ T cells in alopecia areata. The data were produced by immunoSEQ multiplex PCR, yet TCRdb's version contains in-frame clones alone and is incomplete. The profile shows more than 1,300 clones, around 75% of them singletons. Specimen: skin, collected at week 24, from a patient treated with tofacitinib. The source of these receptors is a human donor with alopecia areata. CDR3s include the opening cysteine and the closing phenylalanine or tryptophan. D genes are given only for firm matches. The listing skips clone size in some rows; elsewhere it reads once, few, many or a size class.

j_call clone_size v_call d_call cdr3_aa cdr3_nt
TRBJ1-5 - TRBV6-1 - CASNTQGEGQPQHF TGTGCCAGCAACACCCAGGGAGAGGGTCAGCCCCAGCATTTT
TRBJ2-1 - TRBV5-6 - CASSLGGRLTYNEQFF TGTGCCAGCAGCTTGGGCGGACGCCTAACCTACAATGAGCAGTTCTTC
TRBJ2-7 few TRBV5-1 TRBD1 CASSSDRGRYEQYF TGCGCCAGCAGCTCCGACAGGGGCCGGTACGAGCAGTACTTC
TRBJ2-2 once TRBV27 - CASSWSLGGTGELFF TGTGCCAGCAGTTGGAGCTTGGGCGGCACCGGGGAGCTGTTTTTT
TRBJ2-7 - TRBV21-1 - CASILTYEQYF TGTGCCAGCATCCTAACCTACGAGCAGTACTTC
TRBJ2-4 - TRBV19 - CASSRGDIQYF TGTGCCAGCTCGCGAGGGGACATTCAGTACTTC
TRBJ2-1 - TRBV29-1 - CSVQDEQFF TGCAGCGTCCAAGATGAGCAGTTCTTC
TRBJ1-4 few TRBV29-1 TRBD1 CSVQTGGGEKLFF TGCAGCGTCCAGACAGGGGGCGGCGAAAAACTGTTTTTT
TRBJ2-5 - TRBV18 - CASSLGHLQETQYF TGTGCCAGCTCACTAGGACATCTACAAGAGACCCAGTACTTC
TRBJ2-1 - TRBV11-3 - CASSLIAVYNEQFF TGTGCCAGCAGCTTAATCGCGGTGTACAATGAGCAGTTCTTC
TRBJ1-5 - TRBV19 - CASSITGSHSNQPQHF TGTGCCAGTAGTATTACAGGGTCGCATAGCAATCAGCCCCAGCATTTT
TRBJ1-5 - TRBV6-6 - CASNYQPQHF TGTGCCAGCAACTACCAGCCCCAGCATTTT
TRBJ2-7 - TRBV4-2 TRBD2 CASSQEERGGYEQYF TGTGCCAGCAGCCAAGAGGAGCGGGGGGGATACGAGCAGTACTTC
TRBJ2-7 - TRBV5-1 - CASKDPNSYEQYF TGCGCCAGCAAGGACCCGAACTCCTACGAGCAGTACTTC
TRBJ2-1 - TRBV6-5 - CASSKIGGLDNEQFF TGTGCCAGCAGTAAAATCGGGGGGCTGGACAATGAGCAGTTCTTC
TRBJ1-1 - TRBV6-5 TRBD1 CASSWGQTNTEAFF TGTGCCAGCAGTTGGGGACAGACGAACACTGAAGCTTTCTTT
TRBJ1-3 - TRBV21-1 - CASSKLGGTGNTIYF TGTGCCAGCAGCAAATTGGGGGGAACTGGAAACACCATATATTTT
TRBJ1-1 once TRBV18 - CASSTARATEAFF TGTGCCAGCTCAACGGCGAGGGCCACTGAAGCTTTCTTT
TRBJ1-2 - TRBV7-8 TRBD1 CASSLRQGAQGYTF TGTGCCAGCAGCTTAAGACAGGGGGCGCAGGGCTACACCTTC
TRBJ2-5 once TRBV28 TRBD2 CASSPRGSGGQETQYF TGTGCCAGCAGTCCGCGGGGTAGCGGGGGCCAAGAGACCCAGTACTTC
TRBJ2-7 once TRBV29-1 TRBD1 CSARGLYEQYF TGCAGCGCCAGGGGGCTGTACGAGCAGTACTTC
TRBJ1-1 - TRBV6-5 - CASSRGLANTEAFF TGTGCCAGCAGCCGAGGGTTGGCGAACACTGAAGCTTTCTTT
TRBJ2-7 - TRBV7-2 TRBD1 CASSLGDRGEQYF TGTGCCAGCAGCTTAGGAGACAGGGGCGAGCAGTACTTC
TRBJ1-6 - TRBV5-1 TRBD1 CASSTDRGNSPLHF TGCGCCAGCAGCACGGACAGGGGGAATTCACCCCTCCACTTT
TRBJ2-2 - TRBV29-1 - CSAKARTGELFF TGCAGCGCAAAGGCCCGCACCGGGGAGCTGTTTTTT
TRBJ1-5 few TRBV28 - CASTDTYQPQHF TGTGCCAGCACGGACACTTATCAGCCCCAGCATTTT
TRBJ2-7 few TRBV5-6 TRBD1 CASSLNRDSLKYEQYF TGTGCCAGCAGCTTAAACCGGGACAGTTTAAAGTACGAGCAGTACTTC
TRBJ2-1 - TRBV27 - CASSLNRGLGYNEQFF TGTGCCAGCAGTTTAAATCGGGGGCTGGGGTACAATGAGCAGTTCTTC
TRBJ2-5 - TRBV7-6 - CASSRGPLTGNQETQYF TGTGCCAGCAGCCGCGGCCCTCTGACAGGCAACCAAGAGACCCAGTACTTC
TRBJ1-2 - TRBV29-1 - CSVPGGETYGYTF TGCAGCGTCCCCGGGGGGGAGACCTATGGCTACACCTTC
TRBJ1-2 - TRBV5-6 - CASHHANSRKNYGYTF TGTGCCAGCCACCATGCCAATAGTCGAAAGAACTATGGCTACACCTTC
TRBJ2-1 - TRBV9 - CASSERPSNEQFF TGTGCCAGCAGCGAGCGCCCTTCCAATGAGCAGTTCTTC
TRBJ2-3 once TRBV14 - CASSPVTSYGTDTQYF TGTGCCAGCAGCCCCGTTACGAGTTACGGCACAGATACGCAGTATTTT
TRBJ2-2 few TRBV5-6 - CASSLTGRFGELFF TGTGCCAGCAGCTTGACAGGGAGATTCGGGGAGCTGTTTTTT
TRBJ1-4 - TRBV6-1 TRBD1 CASIAGGTDEKLFF TGTGCCAGCATTGCAGGGGGCACGGACGAAAAACTGTTTTTT
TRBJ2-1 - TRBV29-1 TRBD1 CSGGQGRYNEQFF TGCAGCGGCGGACAGGGAAGGTACAATGAGCAGTTCTTC
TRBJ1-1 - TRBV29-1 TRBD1 CSGKGAALNTEAFF TGCAGCGGGAAGGGGGCGGCGCTGAACACTGAAGCTTTCTTT
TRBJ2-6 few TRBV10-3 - CAISQTAGANVLTF TGTGCCATCAGTCAGACAGCTGGGGCCAACGTCCTGACTTTC
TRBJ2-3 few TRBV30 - CAWNLKSTDTQYF TGTGCCTGGAATCTCAAAAGCACAGATACGCAGTATTTT
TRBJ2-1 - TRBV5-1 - CASSLRPAADHNEQFF TGCGCCAGCAGCTTACGACCGGCGGCGGACCACAATGAGCAGTTCTTC
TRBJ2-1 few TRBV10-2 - CATRTSGDNEQFF TGCGCCACCCGCACATCAGGGGACAATGAGCAGTTCTTC
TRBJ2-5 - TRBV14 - CASSQEFRGAMYQETQYF TGTGCCAGCAGCCAAGAATTCCGGGGGGCTATGTACCAAGAGACCCAGTACTTC
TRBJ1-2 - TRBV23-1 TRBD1 CASSHRGRNYGYTF TGCGCCAGCAGTCACAGGGGGCGCAACTATGGCTACACCTTC
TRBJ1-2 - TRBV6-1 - CASSEQGGVGYGYTF TGTGCCAGCAGTGAACAAGGAGGTGTTGGCTATGGCTACACCTTC
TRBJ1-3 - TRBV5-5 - CASSLTSPGRGSGNTIYF TGTGCCAGCAGCTTGACCTCCCCGGGCAGGGGTAGTGGAAACACCATATATTTT
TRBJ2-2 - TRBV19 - CASSIGNSGLASGELFF TGTGCCAGTAGTATAGGGAACTCGGGTCTAGCATCCGGGGAGCTGTTTTTT
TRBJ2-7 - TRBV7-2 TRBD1 CASSYLGQGFGNEQYF TGTGCCAGCAGCTACCTCGGACAGGGGTTCGGGAACGAGCAGTACTTC
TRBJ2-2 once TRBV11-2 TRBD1 CASTRDSANTGELFF TGTGCCAGCACCCGGGACAGCGCGAACACCGGGGAGCTGTTTTTT
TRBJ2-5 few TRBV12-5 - CASGLPETQYF TGTGCTAGTGGTTTGCCAGAGACCCAGTACTTC
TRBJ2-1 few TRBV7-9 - CASSANLGAQFF TGTGCCAGCAGCGCCAATCTGGGGGCTCAGTTCTTC
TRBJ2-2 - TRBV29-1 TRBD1 CSVELDRGGGELFF TGCAGCGTTGAGTTGGACAGGGGCGGGGGGGAGCTGTTTTTT
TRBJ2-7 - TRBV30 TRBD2 CARRGGNEQYF TGTGCCCGGCGGGGGGGGAACGAGCAGTACTTC
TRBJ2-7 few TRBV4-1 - CASSQYRHYEQYF TGCGCCAGCAGCCAATACAGACACTACGAGCAGTACTTC
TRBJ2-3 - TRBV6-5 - CASSYYRTDTQYF TGTGCCAGCAGTTACTATAGAACAGATACGCAGTATTTT
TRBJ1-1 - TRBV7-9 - CASSLVLTEAFF TGTGCCAGCAGCTTAGTCCTCACTGAAGCTTTCTTT
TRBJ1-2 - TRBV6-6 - CASSWEQGYTF TGTGCCAGCAGCTGGGAACAGGGCTACACCTTC
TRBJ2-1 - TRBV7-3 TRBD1 CASSHDRATGLNEQFF TGTGCCAGCAGCCATGACAGGGCGACAGGTCTGAATGAGCAGTTCTTC
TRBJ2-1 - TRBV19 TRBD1 CASTAGQDYNEQFF TGTGCCAGTACGGCGGGACAGGACTACAATGAGCAGTTCTTC
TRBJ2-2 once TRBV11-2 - CASSLSWNTGELFF TGTGCCAGCAGCTTGTCATGGAACACCGGGGAGCTGTTTTTT